The present T cell receptor beta chain was sequenced within a study of T-cell reconstitution after alpha-beta-depleted transplantation in children. Unique molecular identifiers were incorporated into the prepared TCRbeta library. MiXCR, run by TCRdb on the PCR reads, gives a single entry per CDR3 protein. Of 250,000 to 300,000 distinct CDR3 sequences in the sample, around 7.1% were seen once. Study-level points and caveats: It was reported that alpha-beta T cells came from several hundred expanded graft clones (about two months after transplant). Fresh T-cell production supplied most of the T-cell counts and diversity seen one year after transplant. Certain patients had high TCRbeta diversity at day 60, and it came from recipient T cells and thymic progenitors that survived.

This clonotype was counted a few times. What it binds is not known. The CDR3 covers 17 residues. V was pared by 6 bases and J by 0 bases, with 5 bases of the junction left unmatched. The chain uses TRBV12-3 or TRBV12-4 and TRBJ1-4; 12 nucleotides match TRBD1. The specimen comprised peripheral blood, sampled 360 days after TCRalphabeta/CD19-depleted stem cell transplant. The receptor was derived from a female patient aged 2-9 years who had a stem cell transplant for Fanconi anemia, so the T cells may come from the graft donor. CDR3 in DNA: TGTGCCAGCAGATGGGACAGGGGGCATGCAACTAATGAAAAACTGTTTTTT. Amino acid sequence: CASRWDRGHATNEKLFF.